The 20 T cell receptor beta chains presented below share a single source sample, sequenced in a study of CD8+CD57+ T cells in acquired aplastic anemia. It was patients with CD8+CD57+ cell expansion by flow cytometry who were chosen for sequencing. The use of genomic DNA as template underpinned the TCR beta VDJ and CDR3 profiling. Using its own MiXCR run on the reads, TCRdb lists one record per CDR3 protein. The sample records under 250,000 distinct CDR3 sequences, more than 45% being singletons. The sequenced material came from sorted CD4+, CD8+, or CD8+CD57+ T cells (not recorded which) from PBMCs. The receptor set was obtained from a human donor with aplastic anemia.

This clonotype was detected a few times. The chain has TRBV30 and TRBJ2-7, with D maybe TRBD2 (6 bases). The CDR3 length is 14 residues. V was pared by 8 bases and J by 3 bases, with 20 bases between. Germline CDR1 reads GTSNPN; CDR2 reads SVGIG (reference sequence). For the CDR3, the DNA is TGTGCCATATCAACCGGGACTGGAAGCTACGAGCAGTACTTC. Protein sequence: CAISTGTGSYEQYF. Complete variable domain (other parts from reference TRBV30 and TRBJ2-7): SQTIHQWPATLVQPVGSPLSLECTVEGTSNPNLYWYRQAAGRGLQLLFYSVGIGQISSEVPQNLSASRPQDRQFILSSKKLLLSDSGFYLCAISTGTGSYEQYFGPGTRLTVT.

CDR3 nucleotides: TGCAGTGCTAGAGGTTGGGGGGAGGCTACCGAGCAGTACTTC. This encodes CSARGWGEATEQYF. The chain uses TRBV20-1 and TRBJ2-7; a weak D match, TRBD2 (6 bases). CDR1 and CDR2 from the germline V gene are DFQATT and SNEGSKA (reference sequence). Trimming cost V 1 base and J 6 bases, with 16 bases left between them. The CDR3 is made up of 14 amino acids.

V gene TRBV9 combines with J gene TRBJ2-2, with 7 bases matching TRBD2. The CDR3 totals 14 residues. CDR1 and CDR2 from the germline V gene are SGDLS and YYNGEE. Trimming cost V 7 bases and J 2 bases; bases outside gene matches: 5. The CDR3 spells CASGASGNTGELFF. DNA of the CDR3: TGTGCCAGCGGGGCTAGCGGAAACACCGGGGAGCTGTTTTTT.

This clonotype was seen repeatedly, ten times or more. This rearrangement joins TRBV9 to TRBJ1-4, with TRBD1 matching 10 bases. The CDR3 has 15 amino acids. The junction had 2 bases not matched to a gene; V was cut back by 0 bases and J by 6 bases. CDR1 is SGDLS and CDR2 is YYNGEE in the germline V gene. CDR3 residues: CASSVAGTGDEKLFF. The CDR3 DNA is TGTGCCAGCAGCGTAGCCGGGACAGGGGATGAAAAACTGTTTTTT.

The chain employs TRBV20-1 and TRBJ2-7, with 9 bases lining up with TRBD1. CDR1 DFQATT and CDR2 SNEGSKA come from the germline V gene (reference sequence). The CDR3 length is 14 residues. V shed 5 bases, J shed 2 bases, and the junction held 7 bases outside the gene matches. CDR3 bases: TGCAGTGCTGACCCCGGGACAGGGACCTACGAGCAGTACTTC. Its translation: CSADPGTGTYEQYF.

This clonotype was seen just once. The CDR3 DNA is TGTGCCAGCTCTCGACAGGGAGCCAGCACAGATACGCAGTATTTT. Translated: CASSRQGASTDTQYF. The J gene is TRBJ2-3, the V gene TRBV7-9; 7 bases line up with TRBD1. From germline, CDR1 is SEHNR and CDR2 FQNEAQ (reference sequence). The ends lost 8 bases at V and 0 bases at J; junction bases unmatched: 8. This CDR3 has 15 residues.

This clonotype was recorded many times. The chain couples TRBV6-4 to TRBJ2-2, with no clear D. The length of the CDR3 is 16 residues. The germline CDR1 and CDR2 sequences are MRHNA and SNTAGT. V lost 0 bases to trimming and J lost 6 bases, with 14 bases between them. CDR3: CASSDSSGSTAGELFF. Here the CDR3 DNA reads TGTGCCAGCAGTGACTCGTCAGGTTCCACGGCCGGGGAGCTGTTTTTT.

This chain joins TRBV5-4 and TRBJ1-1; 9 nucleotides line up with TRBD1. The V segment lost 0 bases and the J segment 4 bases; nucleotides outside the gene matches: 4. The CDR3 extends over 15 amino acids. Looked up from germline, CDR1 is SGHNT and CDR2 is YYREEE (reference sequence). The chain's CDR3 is CASSLDTGGITEAFF. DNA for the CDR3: TGTGCCAGCAGCTTGGATACAGGGGGCATCACTGAAGCTTTCTTT. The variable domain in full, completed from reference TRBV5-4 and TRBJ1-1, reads ETGVTQSPTHLIKTRGQQVTLRCSSQSGHNTVSWYQQALGQGPQFIFQYYREEENGRGNFPPRFSGLQFPNYSSELNVNALELDDSALYLCASSLDTGGITEAFFGQGTRLTVV.

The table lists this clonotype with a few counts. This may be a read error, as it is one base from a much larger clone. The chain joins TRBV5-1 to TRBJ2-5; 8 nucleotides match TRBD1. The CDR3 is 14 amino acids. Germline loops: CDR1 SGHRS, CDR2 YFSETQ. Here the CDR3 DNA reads TGCGCCAGCAGCACCTGGACAGGGAAAGAGACCCAGTGCTTC. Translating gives CASSTWTGKETQCF.

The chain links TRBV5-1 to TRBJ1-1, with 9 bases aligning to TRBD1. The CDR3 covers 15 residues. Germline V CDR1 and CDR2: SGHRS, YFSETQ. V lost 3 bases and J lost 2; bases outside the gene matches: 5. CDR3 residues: CASSWGDRVNTEAFF. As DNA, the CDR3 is TGCGCCAGCAGCTGGGGGGACAGGGTAAACACTGAAGCTTTCTTT.

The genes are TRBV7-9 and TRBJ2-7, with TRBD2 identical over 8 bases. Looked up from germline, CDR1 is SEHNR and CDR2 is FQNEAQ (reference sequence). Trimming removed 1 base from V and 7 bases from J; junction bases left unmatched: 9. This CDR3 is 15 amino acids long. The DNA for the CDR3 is TGTGCCAGCAGCTTAGTAGGACTAGCACTCGGGGAGCAGTACTTC. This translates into CASSLVGLALGEQYF.

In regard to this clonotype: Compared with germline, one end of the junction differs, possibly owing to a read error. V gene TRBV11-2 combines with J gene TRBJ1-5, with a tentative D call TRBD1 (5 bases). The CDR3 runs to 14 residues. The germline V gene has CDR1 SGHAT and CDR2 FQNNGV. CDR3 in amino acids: CASSLDAGSQPQHF. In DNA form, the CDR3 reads TGCGCCAGCAGCTTGGATGCAGGGAGTCAGCCCCAGCATTTT.

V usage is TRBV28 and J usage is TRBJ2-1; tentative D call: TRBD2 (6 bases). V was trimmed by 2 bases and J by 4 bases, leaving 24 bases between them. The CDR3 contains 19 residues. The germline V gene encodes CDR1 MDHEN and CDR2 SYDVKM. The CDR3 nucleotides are TGTGCCAGCAGTTTACCCCTTAGACTAGTTCTAATCCCTTACAATGAGCAGTTCTTC. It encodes CASSLPLRLVLIPYNEQFF.

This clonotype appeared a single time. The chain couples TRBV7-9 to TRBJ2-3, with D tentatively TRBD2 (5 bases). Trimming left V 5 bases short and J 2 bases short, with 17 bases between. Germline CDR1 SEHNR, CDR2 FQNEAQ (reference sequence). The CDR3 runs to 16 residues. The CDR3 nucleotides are TGTGCCAGCAGCCAAACGTCTAGCCGATACACAGATACGCAGTATTTT. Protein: CASSQTSSRYTDTQYF.

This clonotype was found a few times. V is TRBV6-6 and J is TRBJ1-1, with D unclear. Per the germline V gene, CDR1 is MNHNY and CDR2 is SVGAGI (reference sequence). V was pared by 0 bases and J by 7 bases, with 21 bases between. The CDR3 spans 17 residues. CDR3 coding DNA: TGTGCCAGCAGTTACTCGAAGAACGCTATACAACATATTGAAGCTTTCTTT. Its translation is CASSYSKNAIQHIEAFF.

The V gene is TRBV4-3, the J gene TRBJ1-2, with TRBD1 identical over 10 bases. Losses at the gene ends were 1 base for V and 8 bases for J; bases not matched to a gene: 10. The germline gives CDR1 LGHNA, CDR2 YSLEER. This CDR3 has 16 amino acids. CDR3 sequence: CASSQAFSTGGWGYTF. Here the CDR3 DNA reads TGCGCCAGCAGCCAAGCCTTCTCGACAGGGGGCTGGGGCTACACCTTC.

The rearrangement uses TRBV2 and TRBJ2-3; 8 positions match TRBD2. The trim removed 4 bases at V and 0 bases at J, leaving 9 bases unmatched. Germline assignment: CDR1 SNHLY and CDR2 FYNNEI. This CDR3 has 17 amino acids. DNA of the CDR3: TGTGCCAGCAGTGCGCGACCAGCGGGGGCGAGCACAGATACGCAGTATTTT. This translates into CASSARPAGASTDTQYF.

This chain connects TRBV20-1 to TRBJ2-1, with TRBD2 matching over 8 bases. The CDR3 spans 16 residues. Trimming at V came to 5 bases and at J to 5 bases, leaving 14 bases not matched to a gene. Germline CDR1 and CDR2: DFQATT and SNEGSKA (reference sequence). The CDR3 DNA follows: TGCAGTGCTGGGGACTCCCTAGCGGGTTTCGACAATGAGCAGTTCTTC. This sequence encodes CSAGDSLAGFDNEQFF.

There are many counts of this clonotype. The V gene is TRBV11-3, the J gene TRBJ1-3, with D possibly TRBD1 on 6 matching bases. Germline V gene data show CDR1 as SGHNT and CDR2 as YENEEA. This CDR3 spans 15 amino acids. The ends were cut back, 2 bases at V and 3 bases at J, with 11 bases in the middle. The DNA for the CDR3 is TGTGCCAGCAGCTTACAAGGGGGGCGTGGAAACACCATATATTTT. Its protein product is CASSLQGGRGNTIYF. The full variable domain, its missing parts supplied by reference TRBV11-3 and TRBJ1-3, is EAGVVQSPRYKIIEKKQPVAFWCNPISGHNTLYWYLQNLGQGPELLIRYENEEAVDDSQLPKDRFSAERLKGVDSTLKIQPAELGDSAVYLCASSLQGGRGNTIYFGEGSWLTVV.

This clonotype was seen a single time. In DNA, the CDR3 is TGCAGTGCTAGGGTCCATAGCAATCAGCCCCAGCATTTT. Protein: CSARVHSNQPQHF. J is TRBJ1-5 and V is TRBV20-1; D gene uncertain. The V gene lost 3 bases and the J gene lost 0 bases, with 6 bases spanning the gap. Per the germline V gene, CDR1 is DFQATT and CDR2 is SNEGSKA (reference sequence). This CDR3 has 13 amino acids.